A single sample gave rise to the 2 T cell receptor beta chains below, sequenced in a study of control samples from healthy donors and cancer patients. Sequenced by immunoSEQ multiplex PCR; TCRdb stores in-frame clones only, minus some. The table has 150,000 to 200,000 clones, 90% to 95% seen once. Sequenced sample: blood. These receptors came from a woman aged 25 to 45 in good health.

This chain links TRBV11-2 with TRBJ2-6, with 7 bases fitting TRBD1. Germline assignment: CDR1 SGHAT and CDR2 FQNNGV. The CDR3 has 15 residues. V lost 3 bases, J lost 2 bases, and 1 base stayed unmatched. CDR3 sequence reads: CASSLGTAGANVLTF. The DNA for the CDR3 is TGTGCCAGCAGCTTGGGGACAGCTGGGGCCAACGTCCTGACTTTC.

The rearrangement links TRBV7-8 to TRBJ2-3; a possible D gene is TRBD2 (6 bases). V lost 3 bases, J lost 1 base, and 11 bases lay in between. Germline lookup yields CDR1 SGHVS and CDR2 FQNEAQ. The CDR3 length is 15 residues. The CDR3 region has the DNA TGTGCCAGCAGCTTGAGGGGAGGAGGCACAGATACGCAGTATTTT. Translating it yields CASSLRGGGTDTQYF.